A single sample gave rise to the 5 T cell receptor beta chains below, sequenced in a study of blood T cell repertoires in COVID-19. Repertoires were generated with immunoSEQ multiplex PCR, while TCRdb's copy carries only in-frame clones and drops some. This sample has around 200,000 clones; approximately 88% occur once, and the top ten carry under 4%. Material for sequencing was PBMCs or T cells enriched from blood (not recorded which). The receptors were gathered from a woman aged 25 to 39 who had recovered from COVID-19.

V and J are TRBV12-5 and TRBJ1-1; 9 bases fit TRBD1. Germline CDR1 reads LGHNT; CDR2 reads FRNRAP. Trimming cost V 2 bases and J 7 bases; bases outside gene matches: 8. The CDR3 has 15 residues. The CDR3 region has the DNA TGTGCTAGTGGTTTGCGGATACAGGGGGCATATGAAGCTTTCTTT. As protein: CASGLRIQGAYEAFF.

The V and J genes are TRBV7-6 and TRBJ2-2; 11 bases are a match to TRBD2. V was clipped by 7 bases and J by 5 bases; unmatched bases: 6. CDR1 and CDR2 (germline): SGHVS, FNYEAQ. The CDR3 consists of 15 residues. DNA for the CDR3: TGTGCCAGCATCTCACGGACTAGCGGGACCGGGGAGCTGTTTTTT. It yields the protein CASISRTSGTGELFF.

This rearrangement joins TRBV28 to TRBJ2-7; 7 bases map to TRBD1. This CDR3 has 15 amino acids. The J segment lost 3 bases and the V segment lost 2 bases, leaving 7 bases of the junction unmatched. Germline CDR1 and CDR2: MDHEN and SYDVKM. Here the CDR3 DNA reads TGTGCCAGCAGTTTAGACAGGGTGCTATACTACGAGCAGTACTTC. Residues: CASSLDRVLYYEQYF.

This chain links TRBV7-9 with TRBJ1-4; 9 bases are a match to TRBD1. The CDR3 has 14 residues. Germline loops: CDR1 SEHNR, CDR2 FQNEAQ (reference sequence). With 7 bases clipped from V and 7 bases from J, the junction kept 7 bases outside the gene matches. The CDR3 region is CASTNRGQTEKLFF. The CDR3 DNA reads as TGTGCCAGCACAAACAGGGGGCAAACTGAAAAACTGTTTTTT.

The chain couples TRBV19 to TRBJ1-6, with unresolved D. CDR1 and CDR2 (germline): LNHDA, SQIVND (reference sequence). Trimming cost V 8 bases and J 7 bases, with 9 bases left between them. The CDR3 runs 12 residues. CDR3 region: CASGPGNSPLHF. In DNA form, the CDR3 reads TGTGCCAGTGGGCCGGGGAATTCACCCCTCCACTTT.